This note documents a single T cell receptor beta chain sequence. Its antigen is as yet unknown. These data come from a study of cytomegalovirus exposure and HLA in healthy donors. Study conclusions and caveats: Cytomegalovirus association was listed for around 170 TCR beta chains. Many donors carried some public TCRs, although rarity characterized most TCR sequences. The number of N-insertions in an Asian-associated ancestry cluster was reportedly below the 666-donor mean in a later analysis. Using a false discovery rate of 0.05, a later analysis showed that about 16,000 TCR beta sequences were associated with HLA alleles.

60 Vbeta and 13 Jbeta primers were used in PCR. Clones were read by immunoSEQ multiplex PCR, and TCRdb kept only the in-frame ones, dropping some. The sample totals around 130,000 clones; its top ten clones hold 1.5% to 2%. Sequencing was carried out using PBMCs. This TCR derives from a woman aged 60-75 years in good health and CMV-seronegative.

The CDR3 nucleotides read TGTGCCATCAGTGAGTTACAGGGGTTTGAAGCTTTCTTT. Encoded protein: CAISELQGFEAFF. The chain couples TRBV10-3 to TRBJ1-1; 7 bases are a match to TRBD1. Germline V CDR1 and CDR2: ENHRY, SYGVKD. V lost 1 base to trimming and J lost 7 bases; unmatched junction nucleotides: 3. There are 13 residues in the CDR3.